The 26 T cell receptor beta chains below come from one sample, sequenced in a study of cytomegalovirus exposure and HLA in healthy donors. Researchers ran the PCR with 60 Vbeta and 13 Jbeta primers. Generated by immunoSEQ multiplex PCR, the TCRdb table keeps only in-frame clones and is missing some. Of 150,000 to 200,000 clones in the sample, around four fifths are singletons; the top ten hold 1.5% to 2%. The sample consisted of PBMCs. These receptors all stem from a man in his late teens or twenties in good health and CMV-seronegative.

This clone appeared once. The rearrangement links TRBV7-2 to TRBJ1-4; 11 nucleotides align to TRBD1. This CDR3 region has 14 residues. Germline V CDR1 and CDR2: SGHTA, FQGNSA. Trimming took 4 bases from V and 8 from J; bases not matched to a gene: 3. The CDR3 region is CASSSDRGQEKLFF. CDR3 nucleotides: TGTGCCAGCAGCTCGGACAGGGGGCAGGAAAAACTGTTTTTT.

In its sample, this clone was seen a few times. V usage is TRBV28 and J usage is TRBJ2-5; D is unresolved. The CDR3 contains 13 residues. Germline V gene data show CDR1 as MDHEN and CDR2 as SYDVKM. V lost 3 bases and J lost 3, with 8 bases in between. CDR3 sequence reads: CASSFIEKETQYF. The CDR3 coding sequence is TGTGCCAGCAGTTTTATAGAAAAAGAGACCCAGTACTTC.

The V gene is TRBV9, the J gene TRBJ2-5; TRBD2 matches 7 bases. Germline trimming cut 4 bases from V and 5 bases from J; bases unmatched to any gene: 5. Germline V CDR1 and CDR2: SGDLS, YYNGEE. This CDR3 comprises 13 residues. DNA of the CDR3: TGTGCCAGCAGCCCCCCCGGGGGGGAGACCCAGTACTTC. It yields the protein CASSPPGGETQYF.

The V call is TRBV7-6, the J call TRBJ2-2, with a weak D call TRBD2 (6 bases). CDR3 length: 16 residues. V was shortened by 3 bases and J by 0 bases, with 11 bases between the two germline ends. Germline CDR1 and CDR2: SGHVS and FNYEAQ. The CDR3 is CASSFSGLTNTGELFF. The CDR3, as DNA: TGTGCCAGCAGCTTCTCGGGACTTACGAACACCGGGGAGCTGTTTTTT.

The CDR3 is CASRALAGAGYEQYF. The CDR3 DNA reads TGTGCCAGCAGGGCACTAGCGGGAGCGGGCTACGAGCAGTACTTC. This chain connects TRBV5-5 to TRBJ2-7, with 11 bases that match TRBD2. With V trimmed by 5 bases and J by 3 bases, 7 bases remained unmatched. The length of the CDR3 is 15 residues. Germline assignment: CDR1 SGHKS and CDR2 YYEKEE (reference sequence).

This chain connects TRBV7-8 to TRBJ1-2; 9 bases match TRBD1. Trimming at V came to 7 bases and at J to 0 bases, leaving 18 bases not matched to a gene. Germline V gives CDR1 SGHVS, CDR2 FQNEAQ. CDR3 length: 19 residues. The chain's CDR3 is CASTNPTRTGGRANYGYTF. CDR3 sequence (DNA): TGTGCCAGCACCAATCCGACGAGAACAGGGGGCAGAGCTAACTATGGCTACACCTTC.

The rearrangement links TRBV19 to TRBJ2-7; 9 bases align to TRBD1. V lost 5 bases and J lost 5; bases outside the gene matches: 4. There are 13 residues in the CDR3. Looked up from germline, CDR1 is LNHDA and CDR2 is SQIVND (reference sequence). The CDR3 protein is CASSPGQGNEQYF. The CDR3 DNA is TGTGCCAGTAGTCCGGGACAGGGTAACGAGCAGTACTTC. Complete variable domain (other parts from reference TRBV19 and TRBJ2-7): DGGITQSPKYLFRKEGQNVTLSCEQNLNHDAMYWYRQDPGQGLRLIYYSQIVNDFQKGDIAEGYSVSREKKESFPLTVTSAQKNPTAFYLCASSPGQGNEQYFGPGTRLTVT.

This clone was seen only a few times. The CDR3 DNA is TGTGCCAGCAGACCGGGATTGTCGGGTGAAAAACTGTTTTTT. It codes for CASRPGLSGEKLFF. The genes are TRBV27 and TRBJ1-4; D not resolved. The CDR3 has 14 amino acids. The germline gives CDR1 MNHEY, CDR2 SMNVEV (reference sequence). The V end lost 6 bases, the J end lost 7 bases, and 15 bases lay between the germline ends.

The chain links TRBV30 to TRBJ2-1; D is ambiguous. V lost 4 bases and J lost 4, with 5 bases in between. This CDR3 comprises 11 residues. The germline CDR1 and CDR2 sequences are GTSNPN and SVGIG (reference sequence). The CDR3 nucleotides read TGTGCCTGGAAGCGATACAATGAGCAGTTCTTC. Protein product: CAWKRYNEQFF.

Here the CDR3 DNA reads TGTGCCAGCACCGAGGGTTTTGGCTACACCTTC. The encoded protein is CASTEGFGYTF. The genes are TRBV6-1 and TRBJ1-2; D not resolved. With 7 bases removed from V and 7 bases from J, the gap between germline ends came to 10 bases. Germline-derived CDR1 and CDR2 are MNHNS and SASEGT. The CDR3 runs to 11 residues.

V usage is TRBV28 and J usage is TRBJ2-3, with 7 bases lining up with TRBD1. There are 16 residues in the CDR3. The germline V gene encodes CDR1 MDHEN and CDR2 SYDVKM. The V and J ends lost 5 bases and 0 bases, in that order; junction bases with no gene match: 8. For the CDR3, the DNA is TGTGCCAGCAGTCATCAGGGACAGCTTAGCACAGATACGCAGTATTTT. This gives the protein CASSHQGQLSTDTQYF. The variable domain in full, completed from reference TRBV28 and TRBJ2-3, reads DVKVTQSSRYLVKRTGEKVFLECVQDMDHENMFWYRQDPGLGLRLIYFSYDVKMKEKGDIPEGYSVSREKKERFSLILESASTNQTSMYLCASSHQGQLSTDTQYFGPGTRLTVL.

In its sample, this clone was seen a few times. The V and J genes are TRBV5-4 and TRBJ2-7; the D gene is possibly TRBD2 (5 bases). Germline V gene sequence: CDR1 SGHNT, CDR2 YYREEE (reference sequence). This CDR3 is 12 amino acids long. Deletions cut 0 bases from V and 9 bases from J, with 10 bases between. CDR3 sequence (DNA): TGTGCCAGCAGCTTGGGGTCTAGCTTGCAGTACTTC. Translation gives CASSLGSSLQYF.

This sequence joins TRBV29-1 and TRBJ1-1; D is possibly TRBD1 (5 bases). Germline loops: CDR1 SQVTM, CDR2 ANQGSEA. V lost 6 bases and J 1 base, leaving 9 bases between the germline ends. This CDR3 contains 12 residues. The CDR3 loop reads CSVHQGNTEAFF. For the CDR3, the DNA is TGCAGCGTCCACCAGGGGAACACTGAAGCTTTCTTT. Variable domain in full (rest from reference TRBV29-1 and TRBJ1-1): SAVISQKPSRDICQRGTSLTIQCQVDSQVTMMFWYRQQPGQSLTLIATANQGSEATYESGFVIDKFPISRPNLTFSTLTVSNMSPEDSSIYLCSVHQGNTEAFFGQGTRLTVV.

This clone was seen a few times. The chain carries TRBV27 and TRBJ1-2, with a tentative D call TRBD1 (5 bases). CDR3 length: 13 residues. Germline CDR1 is MNHEY and CDR2 is SMNVEV (reference sequence). The V gene lost 6 bases and the J gene lost 2 bases, with 10 bases spanning the gap. The CDR3 nucleotides read TGTGCCAGCAGGAACGGGGGGAACTATGGCTACACCTTC. Its translation is CASRNGGNYGYTF.

The J gene is TRBJ2-4, the V gene TRBV5-4; D perhaps matches TRBD1 (6 bases). This CDR3 region has 14 residues. Trimming pared 3 bases from V and 4 bases from J, leaving 11 bases between. Per the germline V gene, CDR1 is SGHNT and CDR2 is YYREEE (reference sequence). CDR3 in DNA: TGTGCCAGCAGCTCCGCAGGGGATAAAAACATTCAGTACTTC. Translated, it gives CASSSAGDKNIQYF.

There are a few counts of this clone. The rearrangement links TRBV6-6 to TRBJ1-5; possible D gene TRBD1, 5 bases. Germline CDR1 and CDR2: MNHNY and SVGAGI (reference sequence). The CDR3 covers 14 residues. Trimming stripped 5 bases from V and 5 bases from J, with 13 bases between. The CDR3 sequence is CASSPRTNYQPQHF. The CDR3 nucleotides are TGTGCCAGCAGTCCCCGGACAAATTATCAGCCCCAGCATTTT.

This chain joins TRBV11-2 and TRBJ2-1; 12 bases line up with TRBD2. The V segment lost 5 bases and the J segment 7 bases; nucleotides outside the gene matches: 6. Per germline, CDR1 SGHAT and CDR2 FQNNGV. CDR3 length: 15 residues. The CDR3 loop reads CASSPTSGRRNEQFF. The CDR3 DNA sequence: TGTGCCAGCAGCCCTACTAGCGGGAGGAGGAATGAGCAGTTCTTC.

Remarks on this clone: Other DNA sequences in the same sample also yield this CDR3. The rearrangement uses TRBV7-9 and TRBJ2-3; 15 nucleotides line up with TRBD2. This CDR3 region has 17 residues. Trimming took 4 bases from V and 0 from J; bases not matched to a gene: 2. Germline V lookup: CDR1 SEHNR, CDR2 FQNEAQ (reference sequence). In DNA, the CDR3 is TGTGCCAGCAGCTACGGGACTAGCGGGGGGAGCACAGATACGCAGTATTTT. It yields the protein CASSYGTSGGSTDTQYF. Supplemented by reference TRBV7-9 and TRBJ2-3, the full variable domain reads DTGVSQNPRHKITKRGQNVTFRCDPISEHNRLYWYRQTLGQGPEFLTYFQNEAQLEKSRLLSDRFSAERPKGSFSTLEIQRTEQGDSAMYLCASSYGTSGGSTDTQYFGPGTRLTVL.

The CDR3 loop reads CASSRYEAGTDEQFF. CDR3 nucleotide sequence: TGCGCCAGCAGCCGCTACGAAGCGGGAACAGATGAGCAGTTCTTC. J is TRBJ2-1 and V is TRBV4-1; TRBD2 matches at 7 bases. CDR1 is MGHRA and CDR2 is YSYEKL in the germline V gene. The CDR3 sequence is 15 residues long. Trimming removed 4 bases from V and 8 bases from J; junction bases left unmatched: 11.

This clone was detected only once. This chain joins TRBV15 and TRBJ2-7; D uncertain. Germline assignment: CDR1 LNHNV and CDR2 YYDKDF (reference sequence). V lost 7 bases, J lost 3 bases, and 13 bases lay in between. This CDR3 has 13 residues. As DNA, the CDR3 is TGTGCCACCACATCTGGAGCCGGCTACGAGCAGTACTTC. It is translated as CATTSGAGYEQYF.

Only a few counts were recorded for this clone. This chain uses TRBV7-8 with TRBJ1-3; D is unclear. V was pared by 5 bases and J by 0 bases, with 11 bases between. The CDR3 is 15 amino acids. Germline V gives CDR1 SGHVS, CDR2 FQNEAQ. The DNA of the CDR3 is TGTGCCAGCAGCCTTCGGCAGGTCTCTGGAAACACCATATATTTT. This gives the protein CASSLRQVSGNTIYF.

The chain links TRBV11-2 to TRBJ2-7; 7 positions agree with TRBD1. Germline lookup yields CDR1 SGHAT and CDR2 FQNNGV. Unmatched junction bases numbered 11, after V lost 7 bases and J lost 2 bases. This CDR3 has 15 residues. The CDR3 sequence is CASTAVRGRAYEQYF. CDR3 DNA: TGTGCCAGCACCGCAGTGAGGGGGCGCGCCTACGAGCAGTACTTC.

The CDR3 sequence is CASRGQVNQPQHF. CDR3 nucleotide sequence: TGTGCCAGCAGAGGACAGGTCAATCAGCCCCAGCATTTT. The chain carries TRBV2 and TRBJ1-5; 7 positions match TRBD1. Per the germline V gene, CDR1 is SNHLY and CDR2 is FYNNEI. The CDR3 covers 13 residues. Trimming cost V 6 bases and J 3 bases; bases outside gene matches: 2. The full variable domain, in which reference TRBV2 and TRBJ1-5 provide the parts outside the CDR3, is EPEVTQTPSHQVTQMGQEVILRCVPISNHLYFYWYRQILGQKVEFLVSFYNNEISEKSEIFDDQFSVERPDGSNFTLKIRSTKLEDSAMYFCASRGQVNQPQHFGDGTRLSIL.

The rearrangement joins TRBV5-1 to TRBJ2-3; TRBD2 matches at 9 bases. J gave up 6 bases and V 4 bases, and 6 bases lay outside the gene matches. The CDR3 is made up of 14 amino acids. Germline CDR1 and CDR2: SGHRS and YFSETQ. The CDR3 reads CASSISGGRDTQYF. CDR3 nucleotides: TGCGCCAGCAGCATAAGCGGGGGGCGGGATACGCAGTATTTT.

Concerning this clone itself: A clone one base away is much larger, so this may be a read error. The chain couples TRBV28 to TRBJ1-4, with D possibly being TRBD1 (5 bases). The CDR3 has 13 residues. Trimming removed 6 bases from V and 5 bases from J, with 10 bases in between. Looked up from germline, CDR1 is MDHEN and CDR2 is SYDVKM. CDR3 region: CASSGGGNEKLFF. CDR3 coding DNA: TGTGCCAGCAGCGGGGGAGGGAATGAAAAACTGTTTTTT.

The chain uses TRBV9 and TRBJ1-4; D unresolved. From germline, CDR1 is SGDLS and CDR2 YYNGEE. The V gene lost 4 bases and the J gene lost 12 bases, with 19 bases spanning the gap. The CDR3 totals 14 residues. Written as DNA, the CDR3 is TGTGCCAGCAGCCCCCAACGGGTTGGAAGAGAACTGTTTTTT. This gives the protein CASSPQRVGRELFF.